Presented here are 30 T cell receptor beta chains from one specimen sequenced in a study of cytomegalovirus exposure and HLA in healthy donors. Both 60 Vbeta primers and 13 Jbeta primers went into the PCR. Profiled with immunoSEQ multiplex PCR; TCRdb holds only in-frame clones, not every one. This table has 100,000 to 150,000 clones, 80% appearing once. What was sequenced was PBMCs. The receptors originated from a male donor in good health and CMV-seronegative.

V is TRBV12-5 and J is TRBJ1-5, with 7 bases fitting TRBD1. CDR1 is LGHNT and CDR2 is FRNRAP in the germline V gene. The CDR3 totals 18 residues. V lost 0 bases and J lost 2; bases outside the gene matches: 10. The CDR3 DNA is TGTGCTAGTGGTTTGGTATCGGTAAGAGGGGGCGGCAATCAGCCCCAGCATTTT. Its translation is CASGLVSVRGGGNQPQHF.

The chain carries TRBV6-4 and TRBJ1-6; tentatively, D is TRBD1 (6 bases). CDR1 MRHNA and CDR2 SNTAGT come from the germline V gene. The CDR3 runs to 14 residues. Between the trimmed V and J ends, which lost 6 bases and 3 bases, there was a span of 9 bases. CDR3 amino acids: CASSWDIYNSPLHF. CDR3 bases: TGTGCCAGCAGCTGGGACATCTATAATTCACCCCTCCACTTT.

This clone has a single count. The chain recombines TRBV10-3 with TRBJ1-2, with D unresolved. Per the germline V gene, CDR1 is ENHRY and CDR2 is SYGVKD. The CDR3 spans 13 residues. The ends were cut back, 3 bases at V and 8 bases at J, with 13 bases in the middle. Here the CDR3 DNA reads TGTGCCATCAGTGATAGGGAGGAGAACGGCTACACCTTC. It yields the protein CAISDREENGYTF.

This CDR3 reads CASSIGQGAAGELFF. Written as DNA, the CDR3 is TGTGCCAGTAGTATAGGACAGGGGGCTGCCGGGGAGCTGTTTTTT. The chain uses TRBV19 and TRBJ2-2; 10 bases are shared with TRBD1. There are 15 residues in the CDR3. CDR1 is LNHDA and CDR2 is SQIVND in the germline V gene (reference sequence). Germline trimming cut 1 base from V and 6 bases from J; bases unmatched to any gene: 2. Full variable domain (remainder filled in from reference TRBV19 and TRBJ2-2): DGGITQSPKYLFRKEGQNVTLSCEQNLNHDAMYWYRQDPGQGLRLIYYSQIVNDFQKGDIAEGYSVSREKKESFPLTVTSAQKNPTAFYLCASSIGQGAAGELFFGEGSRLTVL.

The chain uses TRBV5-4 and TRBJ1-1, with 8 nucleotides matching TRBD1. V shed 3 bases, J shed 11 bases, and the junction held 9 bases outside the gene matches. The CDR3 is made up of 13 amino acids. Germline V gene data show CDR1 as SGHNT and CDR2 as YYREEE (reference sequence). The chain's CDR3 is CASSSRTGFRAFF. CDR3 DNA: TGTGCCAGCAGCTCGCGGACAGGGTTTAGGGCTTTCTTT.

CDR3 sequence: CASSDLSNSPLHF. Written as DNA, the CDR3 is TGTGCCAGCAGTGATCTCTCTAATTCACCCCTCCACTTT. This chain uses TRBV6-1 with TRBJ1-6; D is uncertain. The V end lost 3 bases, the J end lost 6 bases, and 6 bases lay between the germline ends. Germline CDR1 MNHNS, CDR2 SASEGT. The CDR3 runs to 13 residues.

The J gene is TRBJ1-5, the V gene TRBV29-1; weak D call: TRBD1 (5 bases). The CDR3 totals 12 residues. Germline V CDR1 and CDR2: SQVTM, ANQGSEA. The V gene lost 7 bases and the J gene lost 6 bases, with 13 bases spanning the gap. This chain's CDR3 is CSEAGRPQPQHF. The CDR3 DNA follows: TGCAGCGAGGCAGGGCGTCCTCAGCCCCAGCATTTT.

The gene calls are TRBV19 and TRBJ2-5, with TRBD2 matching over 14 bases. Germline CDR1 and CDR2: LNHDA and SQIVND (reference sequence). V trimming: 4 bases; J trimming: 3 bases; junction bases outside the gene matches: 10. The CDR3 covers 18 residues. CDR3 in amino acids: CASSKGLAGEVFKETQYF. CDR3 DNA sequence: TGTGCCAGTAGTAAGGGACTAGCGGGAGAGGTTTTCAAAGAGACCCAGTACTTC.

The J gene is TRBJ2-7, the V gene TRBV6-5; D is perhaps TRBD1 (6 bases). The ends were cut back, 5 bases at V and 3 bases at J, with 14 bases in the middle. Germline-derived CDR1 and CDR2 are MNHEY and SVGAGI. The CDR3 extends over 14 amino acids. The DNA for the CDR3 is TGTGCCAGCAGTCTACAGGGCACCCTCTACGAGCAGTACTTC. This translates into CASSLQGTLYEQYF.

The V and J genes are TRBV5-5 and TRBJ2-7; D ambiguous. The CDR3 contains 15 residues. The V gene lost 4 bases and the J gene lost 5 bases, with 19 bases spanning the gap. Per germline, CDR1 SGHKS and CDR2 YYEKEE (reference sequence). CDR3 amino acids: CASSPATSDDDEQYF. CDR3 coding DNA: TGTGCCAGCAGCCCGGCGACCAGCGATGACGACGAGCAGTACTTC.

This clone appeared a few times. The chain links TRBV28 to TRBJ1-1; 8 nucleotides agree with TRBD1. The junction had 7 bases not matched to a gene; V was cut back by 5 bases and J by 5 bases. CDR1 is MDHEN, CDR2 SYDVKM, per germline. The CDR3 is 14 residues long. CDR3 sequence (DNA): TGTGCCAGCAGTCTAAGGACAGGGTGGACTGAAGCTTTCTTT. Its translation is CASSLRTGWTEAFF.

The chain combines TRBV13 with TRBJ2-3; D uncertain. The CDR3 loop spans 14 amino acids. Trimming left V 3 bases short and J 3 bases short, with 10 bases between. Germline V lookup: CDR1 PRHDT, CDR2 FYEKMQ (reference sequence). The CDR3 here is CASSFALLTDTQYF. CDR3 coding DNA: TGTGCCAGCAGCTTCGCTCTACTGACAGATACGCAGTATTTT. Full variable domain (remainder filled in from reference TRBV13 and TRBJ2-3): AAGVIQSPRHLIKEKRETATLKCYPIPRHDTVYWYQQGPGQDPQFLISFYEKMQSDKGSIPDRFSAQQFSDYHSELNMSSLELGDSALYFCASSFALLTDTQYFGPGTRLTVL.

This clone has a single count. The chain employs TRBV5-8 and TRBJ2-1; 7 nucleotides match TRBD2. With V trimmed by 3 bases and J by 9 bases, 9 bases remained unmatched. The germline CDR1 and CDR2 sequences are SGHTS and YDEGEE. This CDR3 has 14 amino acids. The CDR3 region has the DNA TGTGCCAGCAGCTGGGGTCGGACTAGATCTGAGCAGTTCTTC. It is translated as CASSWGRTRSEQFF.

The V and J genes are TRBV11-2 and TRBJ1-5, with a weak D call TRBD1 (6 bases). V was clipped by 5 bases and J by 7 bases, with 15 bases between them. The CDR3 contains 14 residues. Germline CDR1 is SGHAT and CDR2 is FQNNGV. The CDR3, as DNA: TGTGCCAGCAGCCATCCAGGGGATCTACAGCCCCAGCATTTT. Encoded protein: CASSHPGDLQPQHF. The full variable domain, with the rest looked up from reference TRBV11-2 and TRBJ1-5, is EAGVAQSPRYKIIEKRQSVAFWCNPISGHATLYWYQQILGQGPKLLIQFQNNGVVDDSQLPKDRFSAERLKGVDSTLKIQPAKLEDSAVYLCASSHPGDLQPQHFGDGTRLSIL.

The rearrangement uses TRBV11-1 and TRBJ2-2; TRBD1 aligns across 9 bases. The CDR3 runs to 15 residues. J gave up 0 bases and V 8 bases, and 4 bases lay outside the gene matches. CDR1 is SGHAT, CDR2 FQDESV, per germline (reference sequence). As DNA, the CDR3 is TGTGCCAGCCACCGACAGGGGGCGAACACCGGGGAGCTGTTTTTT. This sequence encodes CASHRQGANTGELFF.

The chain couples TRBV27 to TRBJ2-5; 7 positions agree with TRBD2. The J call may be faulty, since TRBJ2-7 better matches the DNA end. The V gene's germline CDR1 is MNHEY and CDR2 SMNVEV (reference sequence). This CDR3 is built from 15 residues. DNA for the CDR3: TGTGCCAGCAGTTCTCCAAGCGGGGCCCGGGACGAGCAGTACTTC. Translated: CASSSPSGARDEQYF.

The chain combines TRBV19 with TRBJ2-1; TRBD1 is a possible D gene (5 bases). Germline V gives CDR1 LNHDA, CDR2 SQIVND (reference sequence). Trimming took off 3 bases at V and 9 bases at J, with 12 bases between the two ends. The length of the CDR3 is 13 residues. The CDR3 nucleotides read TGTGCCAGTAGTATTCAGGGTCTGGGTGAGCAGTTCTTC. As protein: CASSIQGLGEQFF. The full variable domain, completed using reference TRBV19 and TRBJ2-1, is DGGITQSPKYLFRKEGQNVTLSCEQNLNHDAMYWYRQDPGQGLRLIYYSQIVNDFQKGDIAEGYSVSREKKESFPLTVTSAQKNPTAFYLCASSIQGLGEQFFGPGTRLTVL.

The V call is TRBV7-9, the J call TRBJ1-1; no clear D. CDR1 and CDR2 (germline): SEHNR, FQNEAQ (reference sequence). Trimming stripped 5 bases from V and 0 bases from J, with 13 bases between. The CDR3 runs 15 residues. The CDR3 DNA is TGTGCCAGCAGCCCACCGCGAGGGCTGAACACTGAAGCTTTCTTT. It encodes CASSPPRGLNTEAFF.

In this sample, this clone turned up once. The rearrangement links TRBV30 to TRBJ2-7; a possible D gene is TRBD2 (6 bases). Germline CDR1 GTSNPN, CDR2 SVGIG (reference sequence). The CDR3 spans 13 residues. With 4 bases removed from V and 6 bases from J, the gap between germline ends came to 16 bases. The CDR3 loop reads CAWKGTFRSEQYF. CDR3 bases: TGTGCCTGGAAAGGGACTTTTCGGTCCGAGCAGTACTTC.

This clone occurred once. J is TRBJ1-1 and V is TRBV4-2; D gene unclear. Germline V CDR1 and CDR2: LGHNA, YNFKEQ. CDR3 length: 13 amino acids. Between the trimmed V and J ends, which lost 6 bases and 3 bases, there was a span of 11 bases. The CDR3 coding sequence is TGTGCCAGCAGTCAAAGAGGTGACACTGAAGCTTTCTTT. Encoded protein: CASSQRGDTEAFF.

This chain links TRBV29-1 with TRBJ1-1, with D unclear. Trimming shortened V by 3 bases and J by 0 bases, and 17 bases separated the two germline ends. The CDR3 sequence is 16 residues long. Germline-derived CDR1 and CDR2 are SQVTM and ANQGSEA. The CDR3 sequence is CSVDQKGVLMNTEAFF. DNA of the CDR3: TGCAGCGTTGACCAGAAGGGAGTACTCATGAACACTGAAGCTTTCTTT.

V gene TRBV7-2 combines with J gene TRBJ2-1, with D uncertain. The CDR3 has 13 residues. Germline assignment: CDR1 SGHTA and CDR2 FQGNSA. The V gene lost 5 bases and the J gene lost 13 bases, with 18 bases spanning the gap. The CDR3 reads CASSIPPPSTQFF. CDR3 DNA sequence: TGTGCCAGCAGCATCCCCCCCCCTTCGACTCAGTTCTTC.

This chain connects TRBV28 to TRBJ1-5; a weak D match, TRBD1 (5 bases). Germline assignment: CDR1 MDHEN and CDR2 SYDVKM. V lost 1 base to trimming and J lost 0 bases, with 10 bases between them. The CDR3 length is 16 residues. The CDR3 spells CASSLLGGYSNQPQHF. The CDR3 region has the DNA TGTGCCAGCAGTTTATTGGGGGGGTATAGCAATCAGCCCCAGCATTTT.

The chain carries TRBV7-2 and TRBJ2-5; tentative D call: TRBD2 (5 bases). The V end was cut by 11 bases, the J end by 7 bases, with 23 bases between. Looked up from germline, CDR1 is SGHTA and CDR2 is FQGNSA. This CDR3 is 14 amino acids long. CDR3 protein: CAGSGTGAIGTQYF. The DNA of the CDR3 is TGTGCCGGGAGCGGAACGGGTGCCATTGGGACCCAGTACTTC.

The rearrangement uses TRBV29-1 and TRBJ2-1, with 10 bases that match TRBD1. Germline V gene lookup returns CDR1 SQVTM and CDR2 ANQGSEA. The length of the CDR3 is 13 residues. The J segment lost 6 bases and the V segment lost 6 bases, leaving 5 bases of the junction unmatched. CDR3 coding DNA: TGCAGCGTCGCGGACAGGGGGGCCAATGAGCAGTTCTTC. Translation gives CSVADRGANEQFF.

This chain joins TRBV7-9 and TRBJ1-4; tentative D call: TRBD1 (6 bases). Germline lookup yields CDR1 SEHNR and CDR2 FQNEAQ (reference sequence). The CDR3 is 15 amino acids. Trimming pared 5 bases from V and 3 bases from J, leaving 13 bases between. The CDR3: CASSVNRVPNEKLFF. The CDR3 region has the DNA TGTGCCAGCAGCGTGAACAGGGTGCCTAATGAAAAACTGTTTTTT.

This chain connects TRBV4-2 to TRBJ2-7; possible D gene TRBD2, 5 bases. The CDR3 has 15 amino acids. V lost 1 base and J lost 0, with 10 bases in between. Germline loops: CDR1 LGHNA, CDR2 YNFKEQ. The CDR3 loop reads CASSQGEYSSYEQYF. The CDR3 coding sequence is TGTGCCAGCAGCCAAGGGGAGTATAGCTCCTACGAGCAGTACTTC.

This clone was observed a few times. The chain joins TRBV5-4 to TRBJ1-1; 8 nucleotides agree with TRBD1. V trimming: 3 bases; J trimming: 1 base; junction bases outside the gene matches: 8. This CDR3 comprises 16 residues. Germline V CDR1 and CDR2: SGHNT, YYREEE (reference sequence). Here the CDR3 reads CASSSWTGMQNTEAFF. In DNA form, the CDR3 reads TGTGCCAGCAGCTCCTGGACAGGGATGCAGAACACTGAAGCTTTCTTT.

The chain links TRBV2 to TRBJ2-5; 11 bases fit TRBD2. This CDR3 spans 14 amino acids. With 6 bases clipped from V and 7 bases from J, the junction kept 7 bases outside the gene matches. Germline CDR1 is SNHLY and CDR2 is FYNNEI. DNA for the CDR3: TGTGCCAGCAGGGCGACTAGCGGGGTGGTGACCCAGTACTTC. This gives the protein CASRATSGVVTQYF.

This clone has a handful of counts. The genes are TRBV6-1 and TRBJ1-2, with no clear D. There are 12 residues in the CDR3. Trimming removed 7 bases at V and 10 bases at J, with 16 bases between. Germline V gene data show CDR1 as MNHNS and CDR2 as SASEGT. The DNA of the CDR3 is TGTGCCAGCACCCCCGGGTCCTCATACTACACCTTC. It encodes CASTPGSSYYTF.